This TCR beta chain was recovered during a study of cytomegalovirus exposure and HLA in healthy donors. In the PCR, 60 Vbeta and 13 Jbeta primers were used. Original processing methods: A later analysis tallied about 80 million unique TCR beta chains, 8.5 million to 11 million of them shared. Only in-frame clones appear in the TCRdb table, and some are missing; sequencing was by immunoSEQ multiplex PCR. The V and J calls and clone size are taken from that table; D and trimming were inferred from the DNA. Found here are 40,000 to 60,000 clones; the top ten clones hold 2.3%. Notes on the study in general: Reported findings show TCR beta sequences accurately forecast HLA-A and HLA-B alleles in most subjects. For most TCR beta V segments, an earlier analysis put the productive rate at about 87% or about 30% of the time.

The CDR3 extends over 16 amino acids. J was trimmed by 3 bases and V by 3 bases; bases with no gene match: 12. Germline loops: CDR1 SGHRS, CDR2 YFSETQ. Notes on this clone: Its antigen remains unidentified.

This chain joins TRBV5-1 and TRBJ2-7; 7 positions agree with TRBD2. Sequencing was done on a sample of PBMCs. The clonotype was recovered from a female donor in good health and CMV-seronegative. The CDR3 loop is CASSSLGGNLNYEQYF. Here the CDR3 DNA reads TGCGCCAGCAGCTCCCTCGGGGGGAACCTGAACTACGAGCAGTACTTC. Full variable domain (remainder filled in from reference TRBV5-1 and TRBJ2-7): KAGVTQTPRYLIKTRGQQVTLSCSPISGHRSVSWYQQTPGQGLQFLFEYFSETQRNKGNFPGRFSGRQFSNSRSEMNVSTLELGDSALYLCASSSLGGNLNYEQYFGPGTRLTVT.